These 4 T cell receptor beta chains share one sample of origin, sequenced in a study of T cell responses to AZD1222 COVID-19 vaccine (TCRdb year 2021). Libraries were constructed by the immunoSEQ multiplex PCR assay. The immuneACCESS repertoire file appears here via TCRdb, limited to in-frame rearrangements. These files lack a portion of the clones; in checked studies, under half of the deficit traces to unresolved V genes, and the cause of the others is not known. Within this sample are under 170,000 clones, with roughly 92% of them counted one time only. The ten biggest clones cover 1.3% of the sample. This specimen's time point label, per the study, means: baseline before first vaccination. The sample consisted of peripheral blood, taken on day 0 of AZD1222 vaccination. The origin of the receptors is an adult in good health.

As DNA, the CDR3 is TGTGCCAGCAGTTACACCGGGACTAGCGCGACAGATACGCAGTATTTT. It encodes CASSYTGTSATDTQYF. The chain combines TRBV6-2 or TRBV6-3 with TRBJ2-3, with 10 bases that match TRBD2. The CDR3 contains 16 residues. Germline trimming cut 2 bases from V and 3 bases from J; bases unmatched to any gene: 5. In germline, CDR1 is MNHEY, CDR2 SVGEGT.

This chain links TRBV28 with TRBJ2-7; TRBD2 aligns across 11 bases. This CDR3 has 17 amino acids. Germline loops: CDR1 MDHEN, CDR2 SYDVKM. Trimming took 6 bases from V and 2 from J; bases not matched to a gene: 12. CDR3 protein: CASSHLAGGGRTYEQYV. CDR3 bases: TGTGCCAGCAGCCATCTAGCGGGGGGCGGCAGGACCTACGAGCAGTACGTC.

The rearrangement links TRBV28 to TRBJ2-7, with 9 nucleotides matching TRBD1. The CDR3 consists of 14 residues. V lost 6 bases to trimming and J lost 6 bases; unmatched junction nucleotides: 9. From germline, CDR1 is MDHEN and CDR2 SYDVKM. CDR3 nucleotide sequence: TGTGCCAGCAGCCAGGGACAGGGTAGATCCGAGCAGTACGTC. Its translation: CASSQGQGRSEQYV.

This clone was seen more than once but under ten times. The chain combines TRBV7-8 with TRBJ2-3; the D gene is possibly TRBD2 (6 bases). The CDR3 is made up of 16 amino acids. The germline V gene has CDR1 SGHVS and CDR2 FQNEAQ. Trimming stripped 4 bases from V and 0 bases from J, with 14 bases between. This CDR3 reads CASSSGGWGSTDTQYF. DNA for the CDR3: TGTGCCAGCAGCTCCGGAGGGTGGGGTAGCACAGATACGCAGTATTTT.